The 8 T cell receptor beta chains given below trace back to one sample, sequenced in a study of shared clonotypes between healthy human individuals (dated by TCRdb to the early 2020s). CD8 naive samples consisted of CD45RO-negative cells that were positively selected for CCR7, yielding a CD45RA+CCR7+ population without TemRA cells. Library creation used the immunoSEQ multiplex PCR assay. The table was pulled from immuneACCESS by TCRdb, which kept in-frame rearrangements only. Such tables lose some clones; where checked, under half of the loss comes from unresolved V genes, and the rest has no known cause. The sample has approximately 810,000 clones on record, over 90% of them singletons. The ten largest clones take up around 24% of the sample. Material: naive CD8+ T cells sorted from blood. This sample's cell subset or site label indicates: CD45RA+CCR7+. Source of these receptors: a man aged 25 to 40 in good health.

The chain carries TRBV6-6 and TRBJ2-7; a possible D gene is TRBD2 (6 bases). Trimming removed 7 bases from V and 2 bases from J, with 12 bases in between. The CDR3 extends over 13 amino acids. Germline values: CDR1 MNHNY, CDR2 SVGAGI (reference sequence). The CDR3 region has the DNA TGTGCCAGCACCGCTTCGGGGGCCTACGAGCAGTACTTC. Its translation: CASTASGAYEQYF.

This clone was recorded once. V gene TRBV6-5 combines with J gene TRBJ2-7; D could derive from TRBD1 or TRBD2 (5 bases each). The CDR3 loop spans 13 amino acids. Trimming removed 4 bases from V and 3 bases from J, with 10 bases in between. Germline loops: CDR1 MNHEY, CDR2 SVGAGI. The CDR3 loop reads CASSFGAHYEQYF. The CDR3 nucleotides are TGTGCCAGCAGTTTCGGGGCCCACTACGAGCAGTACTTC.

The chain links TRBV9 to TRBJ2-5; 8 bases align to TRBD1. The J segment lost 5 bases and the V segment lost 2 bases, leaving 8 bases of the junction unmatched. The CDR3 runs 15 residues. Germline V gives CDR1 SGDLS, CDR2 YYNGEE. The CDR3 DNA reads TGTGCCAGCAGCGTGGGTCGGACAGGGTTTGAGACCCAGTACTTC. This sequence encodes CASSVGRTGFETQYF.

The CDR3 sequence is CASSNSGNWSYEQYF. CDR3 sequence (DNA): TGCGCCAGCAGCAACAGCGGGAATTGGTCCTACGAGCAGTACTTC. The V gene is TRBV5-1, the J gene TRBJ2-7, with 7 bases aligning to TRBD2. J was trimmed by 1 base and V by 4 bases; bases with no gene match: 8. Germline values: CDR1 SGHRS, CDR2 YFSETQ. CDR3 size: 15 residues. Supplemented by reference TRBV5-1 and TRBJ2-7, the full variable domain reads KAGVTQTPRYLIKTRGQQVTLSCSPISGHRSVSWYQQTPGQGLQFLFEYFSETQRNKGNFPGRFSGRQFSNSRSEMNVSTLELGDSALYLCASSNSGNWSYEQYFGPGTRLTVT.

The genes are TRBV2 and TRBJ2-3; TRBD2 matches 9 bases. The germline gives CDR1 SNHLY, CDR2 FYNNEI. This CDR3 spans 16 amino acids. J lost 2 bases, V lost 11 bases, and 14 bases had no gene match. Here the CDR3 reads CADRGGPSGNTDTQYF. In nucleotides, the CDR3 is TGTGCCGACAGAGGGGGGCCTAGCGGGAACACAGATACGCAGTATTTT. Complete variable domain (other parts from reference TRBV2 and TRBJ2-3): EPEVTQTPSHQVTQMGQEVILRCVPISNHLYFYWYRQILGQKVEFLVSFYNNEISEKSEIFDDQFSVERPDGSNFTLKIRSTKLEDSAMYFCADRGGPSGNTDTQYFGPGTRLTVL.

CDR3 residues: CASSFTTVVHEQYF. For the CDR3, the DNA is TGTGCCAGCAGCTTCACCACAGTAGTCCACGAGCAGTACTTC. The J gene is TRBJ2-7, the V gene TRBV7-8; D gene uncertain. This CDR3 spans 14 amino acids. V lost 3 bases and J 5 bases, leaving 14 bases between the germline ends. The germline gives CDR1 SGHVS, CDR2 FQNEAQ. The whole variable domain, filled in from reference TRBV7-8 and TRBJ2-7, reads GAGVSQSPRYKVAKRGQDVALRCDPISGHVSLFWYQQALGQGPEFLTYFQNEAQLDKSGLPSDRFFAERPEGSVSTLKIQRTQQEDSAVYLCASSFTTVVHEQYFGPGTRLTVT.

This clone is a singleton in its sample. This sequence joins TRBV30 and TRBJ2-5; D is possibly TRBD1 or TRBD2 (5 bases each). Trimming stripped 5 bases from V and 3 bases from J, with 13 bases between. This CDR3 has 13 amino acids. CDR1 and CDR2 from the germline V gene are GTSNPN and SVGIG (reference sequence). In nucleotides, the CDR3 is TGTGCCTGGGGGACGATAGGGGAAGAGACCCAGTACTTC. It codes for CAWGTIGEETQYF.

The chain recombines TRBV18 with TRBJ1-1; no reliable D call. With 2 bases removed from V and 0 bases from J, the gap between germline ends came to 16 bases. CDR1 is KGHSH and CDR2 is LQKENI in the germline V gene. The CDR3 totals 17 residues. Here the CDR3 reads CASSPYGQPRMNTEAFF. The DNA for the CDR3 is TGTGCCAGCTCACCATACGGCCAGCCCAGGATGAACACTGAAGCTTTCTTT.